Given below is one T cell receptor beta chain in context. The antigen it recognizes is unknown. Within one base of it there is no much larger clone, and no base qualities were kept. CDR3 length: 13 amino acids, cysteine to phenylalanine. Only the CDR3 portion is preserved as DNA: 39 bases, with reading frame beginning at the first base. Sequences GTSNPN (CDR1) and SVGIG (CDR2) are obtained from the germline V gene (reference sequence). V and J lose 1 base and 6 bases, and a span of 11 bases separates them. The data were taken from a study of shared clonotypes between healthy human individuals (dated by TCRdb to 2018 to 2021). Looking at the study overall: The cohort included a few men and two women between 18 and 49 years of age. To increase sequencing depth and limit assay-specific biases, different laboratories used diverse techniques to prepare libraries and sequence TCR repertoires. For each donor, three plates each were used for CD4 naive and CD4 memory, two plates were used for CD8 naive, and one plate was used for CD8 memory. To estimate repertoire size and how much clonotypes are shared between individuals, the study performed deep sequencing of blood TCR repertoires from a few healthy adults. Per donor, leukapheresis produced somewhere between about 0.9 and 9.5 billion PBMCs. The research as a whole found: When four donors were compared, the shared fraction of clonotypes was roughly 5% for naive CD4, around 4% for naive CD8, 2% to 2.5% for memory CD4, and roughly 0.43% for memory CD8. Larger estimated clonotype richness was generally found for naive subsets than for memory subsets. Only blood was sampled, and tissue TCR repertoires likely differ from those in blood. Clonotypes shared by all four sorted-subset donors showed higher generation probabilities than non-shared clonotypes. Pairwise subsampling led to the expectation that sequencing depth would affect the degree of clonotype sharing among donors. Because the study included only a small number of donors, the genetic and exposure-history diversity represented was limited. Even with the large sequencing depth, rarefaction of the sorted-subset datasets indicated that sequencing was incomplete.

TCR CDR3 regions were amplified from genomic DNA by multiplex PCR using the deep immunoSEQ assay. Extracted genomic DNA from each cell subset was distributed evenly across all wells of several immunoSEQ 96-well plates, and each plate was treated as a replicate. Each replicate PCR for sorted subsets received roughly 200 ng genomic DNA, equal to tens of thousands of T cell genomes. The purified libraries were quantified using a Qubit 3.0 fluorometer, sized with a Bioanalyzer 2100, and then quantified again using the KAPA Library Quantification kit. Every immunoSEQ 96-well plate was sequenced on a separate single-read 150-cycle Illumina NextSeq 550 flow cell. Per the original workflow: Because only junctional sequences without quality scores were contained in the immunoSEQ output, filtering matching that applied to full-length reads could not be performed. Sequences were annotated with PyIR, a Python wrapper for IgBLAST v1.9, using IMGT germline references to assign V/J genes and CDR3. Reads with weak V/J assignments (E-value above 1e-6), missing CDR3, stop codons, out-of-frame junctions, or ambiguous translated residues were removed. V3J clonotypes were defined as sequences sharing the same inferred V gene, J gene, and CDR3 amino acid sequence. Percentage overlap between repertoires was computed as shared unique clonotypes divided by the size of the smaller repertoire. Repertoire richness was assessed with RTK rarefaction, the Chao1 estimator, and Recon v2.1 estimates of unobserved clonotypes. Generation probabilities for all TCRbeta clonotypes obtained by the gDNA method from several donors were computed using OLGA. TCRdb holds this immuneACCESS table with in-frame rearrangements only. Some clones are missing; in checked studies, unresolved V genes explain under half, and the rest has no known cause. D and trimming were read from the DNA, whereas the V and J calls and clone size are those reported in that table. The sample table lists millions of clones, about 92% of them with a count of one. The ten largest account for roughly 0.36% of the sample.

Healthy HIV-negative adults with no recently reported acute infections or vaccinations were included as donors. All donors were Caucasian adults living in Nashville, Tennessee, USA. CD4+ T cells were enriched by magnetic negative selection; naive cells were then positively selected on CD45RA, and the negative fraction formed the memory subset. After blood collection by leukapheresis, PBMCs were isolated using Ficoll-Histopaque density gradient centrifugation and then cryopreserved in the vapor phase of liquid nitrogen. Purity and quantity of every magnetically sorted T cell population were checked by analytical flow cytometry. Each sorted fraction had its genomic DNA isolated and then quantified by UV absorbance on a Nanodrop 2000c.

The source material was naive CD4+ T cells from PBMCs. According to the study, the label for this sample's cell subset or site signals: CD45RA+ positively selected. This receptor was identified in a man aged 18-30 years in good health. Some clones in this sample may be carry-over from other donors' samples. In this chain, TRBV30 is recombined with TRBJ2-3; no D gene call is confident. The sequence in DNA is TGTGCCTGGAGTGAAAACGTCTGGGATACGCAGTATTTT. Its protein product is CAWSENVWDTQYF.